Listed here are 8 T cell receptor beta chains from one sample, sequenced in a study of regulatory T cells in long-lasting Graves disease. The time point denotes: newly diagnosed GD, antithyroid drugs for less than 3 months. PBMC-extracted RNA yielded the TCR library. Arm-PCR of CDR3 regions with iRepertoire HTBI primers generated TCR beta libraries. Via MiXCR, TCRdb re-called the multiplex PCR reads, giving one row per CDR3 protein. The table records about 440,000 distinct CDR3 sequences, approximately 16% of them present only once. The same data also went into a second study, on T cells in Graves' hyperthyroidism and ophthalmopathy.

The source was peripheral blood mononuclear cells (PBMCs), collected at new diagnosis, from a patient treated with antithyroid drugs. These receptors originate from a woman aged 18-29 years with Graves disease.

This clonotype was picked up a small number of times. The chain joins TRBV7-9 to TRBJ2-7, with D possibly being TRBD2 (6 bases). The CDR3 length is 13 residues. Trimming left V 5 bases short and J 6 bases short, with 14 bases between. Germline V gives CDR1 SEHNR, CDR2 FQNEAQ (reference sequence). The CDR3 region is CASSNSPSAEQYF. The CDR3 DNA follows: TGTGCCAGCAGCAATAGCCCTAGCGCCGAGCAGTACTTC.

V is TRBV7-9 and J is TRBJ2-7, with no clear D. Trimming shortened V by 1 base and J by 4 bases, and 11 bases separated the two germline ends. The CDR3 consists of 14 residues. CDR1 is SEHNR, CDR2 FQNEAQ, per germline (reference sequence). In nucleotides, the CDR3 is TGTGCCAGCAGCTTAGAGGGCAGAAAGTACGAGCAGTACTTC. It is translated as CASSLEGRKYEQYF.

V and J are TRBV3-1 and TRBJ2-2; tentatively, D is TRBD2 (7 bases). The CDR3 runs to 17 residues. Germline V gives CDR1 LGHDT, CDR2 YNNKEL (reference sequence). Trimming removed 4 bases from V and 5 bases from J, with 20 bases in between. The CDR3 protein is CASSPSDGRGETGELFF. The CDR3 coding sequence is TGTGCCAGCAGCCCAAGCGATGGGAGGGGGGAAACCGGGGAGCTGTTTTTT.

V is TRBV27 and J is TRBJ2-7; the D call may be TRBD1 or TRBD2 (5 bases each). V dropped 2 bases and J dropped 0 bases, with 11 bases sitting between them. The germline gives CDR1 MNHEY, CDR2 SMNVEV (reference sequence). The CDR3 is 15 amino acids. The CDR3 coding sequence is TGTGCCAGCAGTTTAAAATCCGGGGCCTCCTACGAGCAGTACTTC. It translates to CASSLKSGASYEQYF.

Only one count was recorded for this clonotype. The V call is TRBV19, the J call TRBJ2-1; TRBD1 matches at 9 bases. The CDR3 totals 16 residues. The J segment lost 6 bases and the V segment lost 5 bases, leaving 11 bases of the junction unmatched. Germline V CDR1 and CDR2: LNHDA, SQIVND (reference sequence). This CDR3 is CASSAQRDRASNEQFF. CDR3 sequence (DNA): TGTGCCAGTAGTGCCCAACGGGACAGGGCGTCCAATGAGCAGTTCTTC.

This clonotype was seen repeatedly, ten times or more. The CDR3 region is CASTPVKTSTDTQYF. CDR3 sequence (DNA): TGTGCCAGCACCCCGGTAAAAACTAGCACAGATACGCAGTATTTT. V and J are TRBV6-2 or TRBV6-3 and TRBJ2-3; no clear D. The CDR3 spans 15 residues. Germline V lookup: CDR1 MNHEY, CDR2 SVGEGT. Trimming removed 7 bases at V and 0 bases at J, with 14 bases between.

This clonotype was counted many times. The J gene is TRBJ1-5, the V gene TRBV10-3; possibly TRBD1 for D (6 bases). The CDR3 sequence is 15 residues long. CDR1 ENHRY and CDR2 SYGVKD come from the germline V gene. With 5 bases removed from V and 2 bases from J, the gap between germline ends came to 13 bases. CDR3 bases: TGTGCCATCAGTCCGGACAGTTGGGGCAATCAGCCCCAGCATTTT. Its translation: CAISPDSWGNQPQHF.

This clonotype was seen a handful of times. This chain connects TRBV6-1 to TRBJ2-1; 9 positions match TRBD2. This CDR3 is 17 amino acids long. Trimming took 7 bases from V and 6 from J; bases not matched to a gene: 16. Germline-derived CDR1 and CDR2 are MNHNS and SASEGT. This CDR3 reads CASTSVVGLAKPNEQFF. The DNA for the CDR3 is TGTGCCAGCACTTCAGTAGTAGGACTAGCGAAACCCAATGAGCAGTTCTTC.